This is a list of T cell receptor beta chains from one sample in a study of T-cell reconstitution after alpha-beta-depleted transplantation in children. TCRdb redid the calling of the PCR reads with MiXCR, one entry per CDR3 protein. The sample consists of roughly 340,000 distinct CDR3 sequences, around 15% of them appearing once. The specimen comprised PBMCs, mostly from graft donor cells, sampled 360 days after TCRalphabeta/CD19-depleted stem cell transplant. Receptor source: a male patient aged 2 to 10 who had a stem cell transplant for acute lymphoblastic leukemia, so the T cells may come from the graft donor. Both conserved end residues are part of each CDR3. Each record gives: CDR3 length, J gene, D gene, clone size, V gene, CDR3 DNA, CDR3 protein. The D gene is left open where the match is weak. Only part of the rows carry a size: once, few, many, or a class if the clone is expanded.

>15|TRBJ2-1|-|few|TRBV25-1
TGTGCCAGCAGTTTAGCGGGACAGGCTTACAATGAGCAGTTCTTC
CASSLAGQAYNEQFF
>15|TRBJ2-7|TRBD1|-|TRBV11-2
TGTGCCAGCAGCTTAACGGGGGACAGGGTATACGAGCAGTACTTC
CASSLTGDRVYEQYF
>12|TRBJ1-1|-|-|TRBV7-9
TGTGCCAGCAGCTTAGGGGGTGGTGAAGCTTTCTTT
CASSLGGGEAFF
>14|TRBJ2-5|-|-|TRBV12-3/TRBV12-4
TGTGCCAGCAGTTTAGGGGGAGGGGGAAATGGCCAGTACTTC
CASSLGGGGNGQYF
>15|TRBJ2-1|-|few|TRBV20-1
TGCAGTGCTAGAGGATATAGCGCGCATTACAATGAGCAGTTCTTC
CSARGYSAHYNEQFF
>16|TRBJ2-7|TRBD2|many|TRBV28
TGTGCCAGCAGGGGGCGGGGGACTAGCGGCACCTACGAGCAGTACTTC
CASRGRGTSGTYEQYF
>15|TRBJ2-4|-|-|TRBV16
TGTGCCAGCAGCCTTCACAGTCTAGCCAAAAACATTCAGTACTTC
CASSLHSLAKNIQYF
>20|TRBJ2-7|TRBD2|-|TRBV11-2
TGTGCCAGCAGCTTACGACCCGGGACTAGCGGGAGAGGAGGGGGCTACGAGCAGTACTTC
CASSLRPGTSGRGGGYEQYF
>17|TRBJ1-5|-|-|TRBV28
TGTGCCAGCAGTTCGGTTGGGAAACGACAGACGGATCAGCCCCAGCATTTT
CASSSVGKRQTDQPQHF
>16|TRBJ2-1|TRBD1|-|TRBV9
TGTGCCAGCAGCGTAGTGCCGGGACAGGGTGTGAATGAGCAGTTCTTC
CASSVVPGQGVNEQFF
>15|TRBJ2-5|-|few|TRBV24-1
TGTGCCACCAGTGACCCGTGGGACCGGTTGGAGACCCAGTACTTC
CATSDPWDRLETQYF
>14|TRBJ2-7|-|-|TRBV7-2
TGTGCCAGCAGCTTACCGGGGCTAGCCTACGAGCAGTACTTC
CASSLPGLAYEQYF
>13|TRBJ2-7|-|few|TRBV18
TGTGCCAGCTCACCACCAAGGGCCTACGAGCAGTACTTC
CASSPPRAYEQYF
>11|TRBJ2-7|-|few|TRBV25-1
TGTGCCAGCAGCTACCGTAACGAGCAGTACTTC
CASSYRNEQYF
>11|TRBJ2-1|-|many|TRBV20-1
TGCAGTGCTAGACGGGACAATGAGCAGTTCTTC
CSARRDNEQFF
>12|TRBJ2-1|-|few|TRBV29-1
TGCAGCGTTGAAGGGCACTACAATGAGCAGTTCTTC
CSVEGHYNEQFF
>15|TRBJ1-6|-|-|TRBV6-9
TGTGCCAGCAGCGACGGGACGCCGTATAATTCACCCCTCCACTTT
CASSDGTPYNSPLHF
>17|TRBJ2-1|TRBD2|many|TRBV6-2/TRBV6-3
TGTGCCAGCAGTTACCTCAACTCCGGGACTAGTAGGTATGAGCAGTTCTTC
CASSYLNSGTSRYEQFF
>18|TRBJ2-6|TRBD2|few|TRBV4-2
TGTGCCAGCAGCCTCATATTACTAGCGGGAACTGGGGCCAACGTCCTGACTTTC
CASSLILLAGTGANVLTF
>21|TRBJ2-3|-|-|TRBV3-1
TGTGCCAGCAGCCTACTACCTCTTGGGTGGCCGAACTCCGAATACACAGATACGCAGTATTTT
CASSLLPLGWPNSEYTDTQYF
>17|TRBJ2-5|TRBD1|few|TRBV11-2
TGTGCCAGCAGCTTAGGCAGGGGACAGGCCCTCCAAGAGACCCAGTACTTC
CASSLGRGQALQETQYF
>13|TRBJ1-1|-|many|TRBV12-3/TRBV12-4
TGTGCCAGCAGTTTTCGGGTGAACACTGAAGCTTTCTTT
CASSFRVNTEAFF